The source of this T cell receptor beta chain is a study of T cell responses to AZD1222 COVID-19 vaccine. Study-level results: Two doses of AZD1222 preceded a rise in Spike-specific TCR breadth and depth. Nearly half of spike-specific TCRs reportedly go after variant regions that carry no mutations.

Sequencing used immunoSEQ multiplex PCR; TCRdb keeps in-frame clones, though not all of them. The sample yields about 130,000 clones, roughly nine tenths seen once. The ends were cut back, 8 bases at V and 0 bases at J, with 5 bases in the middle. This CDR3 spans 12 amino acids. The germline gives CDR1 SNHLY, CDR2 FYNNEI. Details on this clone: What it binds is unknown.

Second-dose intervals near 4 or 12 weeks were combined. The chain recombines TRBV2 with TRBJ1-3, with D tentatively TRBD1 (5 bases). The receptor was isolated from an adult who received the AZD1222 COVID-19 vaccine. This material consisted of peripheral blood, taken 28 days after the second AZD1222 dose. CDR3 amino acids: CASGTSGNTIYF. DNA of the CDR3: TGTGCCAGCGGGACCTCTGGAAACACCATATATTTT.